This T cell receptor beta chain was profiled in a study of OX40 agonist ivuxolimab in advanced cancers. Clones were read by immunoSEQ multiplex PCR, and TCRdb kept only the in-frame ones, dropping some. The sample gives about 94,000 clones, roughly 90% of which show up once; 3% to 3.5% is in the top ten. V was trimmed by 6 bases and J by 5 bases, leaving 4 bases between them. CDR1 is SQVTM and CDR2 is ANQGSEA in the germline V gene. This CDR3 has 9 residues. Sequenced material: CD4+ or CD8+ T cells sorted from blood, taken in a trial of the OX40 agonist ivuxolimab. The TCR sequence derives from an adult with an advanced solid tumor such as melanoma, head and neck, liver or kidney cancer. This chain connects TRBV29-1 to TRBJ1-2; D is ambiguous. CDR3 sequence reads: CSVGYGYTF. CDR3 sequence (DNA): TGCAGCGTAGGGTATGGCTACACCTTC.